These 16 T cell receptor beta chains were sequenced from one sample in a study of CD8 T cells in ankylosing spondylitis. TCRdb reprocessed the 5' RACE reads via MiXCR and lists one record per CDR3 protein. The profile shows under 400,000 distinct CDR3 sequences, 9.5% to 13% of them singletons. The sequenced sample consisted of blood, either unsorted or a sorted T cell fraction (not recorded which). The receptors shown here come from a female donor with ankylosing spondylitis or in good health (not recorded which).

This clonotype was counted many times. This rearrangement joins TRBV18 to TRBJ2-7; 7 nucleotides align to TRBD1. Germline V gene data show CDR1 as KGHSH and CDR2 as LQKENI. This CDR3 has 14 residues. V was pared by 3 bases and J by 0 bases, with 2 bases of the junction left unmatched. CDR3 loop: CASSPGDSSYEQYF. The CDR3 nucleotides are TGTGCCAGCTCACCGGGGGACAGCTCCTACGAGCAGTACTTC. Together with reference TRBV18 and TRBJ2-7, the CDR3 gives the full variable domain: NAGVMQNPRHLVRRRGQEARLRCSPMKGHSHVYWYRQLPEEGLKFMVYLQKENIIDESGMPKERFSAEFPKEGPSILRIQQVVRGDSAAYFCASSPGDSSYEQYFGPGTRLTVT.

The sample holds many counts of this clonotype. One junction end does not reproduce the germline sequence, and a read error may be involved. The chain joins TRBV20-1 to TRBJ2-1, with TRBD1 identical over 9 bases. The CDR3 is 15 residues long. Germline CDR1 and CDR2: DFQATT and SNEGSKA (reference sequence). The CDR3 DNA follows: TGCAGTGCTAGAGATCACAGGGGGCTCAACAATCAGCAGTTCTTC. It translates to CSARDHRGLNNQQFF.

V is TRBV29-1 and J is TRBJ2-1; the D is unclear. The length of the CDR3 is 14 residues. Per the germline V gene, CDR1 is SQVTM and CDR2 is ANQGSEA. The germline V and J ends were trimmed by 4 bases and 0 bases, with 10 bases remaining between them. This CDR3 reads CSVVKPSSYNEQFF. In DNA form, the CDR3 reads TGCAGCGTTGTAAAGCCAAGCTCCTACAATGAGCAGTTCTTC.

This clonotype has ten or more counts. The gene calls are TRBV29-1 and TRBJ2-5, with TRBD1 identical over 7 bases. The CDR3 is 14 residues long. Germline CDR1 reads SQVTM; CDR2 reads ANQGSEA. V shed 7 bases and J 4 bases; nucleotides not matched to a gene: 12. DNA of the CDR3: TGCAGCGCCCTTGAAGGGACAGCTCGAGAGACCCAGTACTTC. Protein sequence: CSALEGTARETQYF.

Many counts were recorded for this clonotype. This rearrangement joins TRBV28 to TRBJ1-1; no clear D. The CDR3 is made up of 13 amino acids. Germline CDR1 reads MDHEN; CDR2 reads SYDVKM. Trimming cost V 4 bases and J 6 bases, with 12 bases left between them. The CDR3 DNA sequence: TGTGCCAGCAGTTCCACAAGAGGTGCTGAAGCTTTCTTT. It encodes CASSSTRGAEAFF.

In its sample, this clonotype was seen many times. V gene TRBV5-1 combines with J gene TRBJ2-7; 11 bases fit TRBD1. Germline CDR1 SGHRS, CDR2 YFSETQ. CDR3 length: 16 residues. J gave up 2 bases and V 3 bases, and 7 bases lay outside the gene matches. DNA for the CDR3: TGCGCCAGCAGCTCCGCCGGGACAGGGGGTCCCTACGAGCAGTACTTC. It is translated as CASSSAGTGGPYEQYF.

The CDR3 region has the DNA TGCAGTGCTAGGGGAGCTTTAAATGAGCAGTTCTTC. Translating gives CSARGALNEQFF. The gene calls are TRBV20-1 and TRBJ2-1; the D gene is possibly TRBD2 (5 bases). The V gene's germline CDR1 is DFQATT and CDR2 SNEGSKA (reference sequence). CDR3 length equals 12 residues. V was pared by 3 bases and J by 7 bases, with 10 bases between.

V gene TRBV9 combines with J gene TRBJ1-4; D is unclear. This CDR3 contains 13 residues. Germline CDR1 reads SGDLS; CDR2 reads YYNGEE. The V gene lost 1 base and the J gene lost 0 bases, with 1 base spanning the gap. The chain's CDR3 is CASSVSTNEKLFF. The DNA for the CDR3 is TGTGCCAGCAGCGTATCAACTAATGAAAAACTGTTTTTT.

In its sample, this clonotype was seen many times. The J gene is TRBJ2-2, the V gene TRBV5-6, with 14 bases that match TRBD2. CDR1 is SGHDT, CDR2 YYEEEE, per germline. CDR3 length equals 16 residues. With 3 bases clipped from V and 6 bases from J, the junction kept 4 bases outside the gene matches. Here the CDR3 reads CASSSGLAGGSGELFF. The DNA for the CDR3 is TGTGCCAGCAGCTCCGGACTAGCGGGGGGTTCCGGGGAGCTGTTTTTT.

The chain combines TRBV5-1 with TRBJ2-1; 9 nucleotides line up with TRBD2. Germline-derived CDR1 and CDR2 are SGHRS and YFSETQ. After removal of 4 bases from V and 2 bases from J, the junction contained 7 bases not matched to a gene. CDR3 length: 16 residues. The CDR3 DNA reads as TGCGCCAGCAGCCCCCGGGCTAGCGGGACCTACAATGAGCAGTTCTTC. Its translation: CASSPRASGTYNEQFF.

Ten or more counts support this clonotype. The rearrangement joins TRBV20-1 to TRBJ2-3, with D uncertain. Looked up from germline, CDR1 is DFQATT and CDR2 is SNEGSKA (reference sequence). V lost 6 bases and J 3 bases, leaving 13 bases between the germline ends. The CDR3 runs to 13 residues. In DNA form, the CDR3 reads TGCAGTGCCGCCCCGGGCGGAACAGATACGCAGTATTTT. As protein: CSAAPGGTDTQYF.

This clonotype was observed many times. The CDR3 DNA reads TGCGCCAGCAGCTCGACAGTATATGGCTACACCTTC. Residues: CASSSTVYGYTF. The rearrangement joins TRBV5-1 to TRBJ1-2, with D maybe TRBD1 (5 bases). The V gene's germline CDR1 is SGHRS and CDR2 YFSETQ. Trimming shortened V by 3 bases and J by 5 bases, and 8 bases separated the two germline ends. This CDR3 has 12 residues.

This clonotype has more than one count but fewer than ten. The chain couples TRBV7-2 to TRBJ2-5, with 7 bases that match TRBD1. The CDR3 has 14 residues. Losses at the gene ends were 4 bases for V and 4 bases for J; bases not matched to a gene: 6. Germline CDR1 and CDR2: SGHTA and FQGNSA. The CDR3 spells CASSYDRARETQYF. The CDR3 DNA follows: TGTGCCAGCAGCTATGACAGGGCAAGAGAGACCCAGTACTTC.

This clonotype has a count of ten or more. V is TRBV5-6 and J is TRBJ2-3; D uncertain. The germline CDR1 and CDR2 sequences are SGHDT and YYEEEE. The CDR3 runs to 16 residues. Trimming removed 6 bases at V and 0 bases at J, with 17 bases between. Written as DNA, the CDR3 is TGTGCCAGCAATACCCGCCGCCGAGAGAGCACAGATACGCAGTATTTT. Residues: CASNTRRRESTDTQYF.

This clonotype was seen only once. This sequence may be a read error, since a much larger clone differs from it by one base. This chain connects TRBV3-1 to TRBJ1-1; D is unresolved. The V gene's germline CDR1 is LGHDT and CDR2 YNNKEL (reference sequence). The CDR3 is made up of 14 amino acids. The CDR3 protein is CGSSQARLNTEAFF. CDR3 sequence (DNA): TGTGGCAGCAGCCAAGCCAGGTTGAACACTGAAGCTTTCTTT.

J is TRBJ2-7 and V is TRBV5-1, with 9 positions matching TRBD1. The V gene end was trimmed by 4 bases and the J gene end by 3 bases; junction bases not matched to a gene: 5. The CDR3 is made up of 14 amino acids. Germline CDR1 and CDR2: SGHRS and YFSETQ. The CDR3 loop reads CASSLRTGVYEQYF. The DNA for the CDR3 is TGCGCCAGCAGCCTCCGGACAGGGGTCTACGAGCAGTACTTC.